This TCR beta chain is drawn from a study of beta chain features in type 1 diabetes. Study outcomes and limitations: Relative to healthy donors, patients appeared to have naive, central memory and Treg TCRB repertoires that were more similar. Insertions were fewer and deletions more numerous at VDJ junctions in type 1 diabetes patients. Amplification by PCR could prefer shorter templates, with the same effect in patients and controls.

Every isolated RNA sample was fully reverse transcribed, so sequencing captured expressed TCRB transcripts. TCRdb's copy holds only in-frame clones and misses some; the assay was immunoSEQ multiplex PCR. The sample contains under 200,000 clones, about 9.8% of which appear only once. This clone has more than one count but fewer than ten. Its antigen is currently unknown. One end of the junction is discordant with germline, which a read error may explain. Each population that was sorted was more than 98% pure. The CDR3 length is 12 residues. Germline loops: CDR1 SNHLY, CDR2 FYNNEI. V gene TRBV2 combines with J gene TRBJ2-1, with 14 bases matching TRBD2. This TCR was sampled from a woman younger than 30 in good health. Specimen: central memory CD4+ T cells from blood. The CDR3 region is CASSGLAGGPIF. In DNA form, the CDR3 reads TGTGCCAGCAGTGGACTAGCGGGAGGGCCGATCTTC. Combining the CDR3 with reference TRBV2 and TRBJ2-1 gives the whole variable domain EPEVTQTPSHQVTQMGQEVILRCVPISNHLYFYWYRQILGQKVEFLVSFYNNEISEKSEIFDDQFSVERPDGSNFTLKIRSTKLEDSAMYFCASSGLAGGPIFGPGTRLTVL.